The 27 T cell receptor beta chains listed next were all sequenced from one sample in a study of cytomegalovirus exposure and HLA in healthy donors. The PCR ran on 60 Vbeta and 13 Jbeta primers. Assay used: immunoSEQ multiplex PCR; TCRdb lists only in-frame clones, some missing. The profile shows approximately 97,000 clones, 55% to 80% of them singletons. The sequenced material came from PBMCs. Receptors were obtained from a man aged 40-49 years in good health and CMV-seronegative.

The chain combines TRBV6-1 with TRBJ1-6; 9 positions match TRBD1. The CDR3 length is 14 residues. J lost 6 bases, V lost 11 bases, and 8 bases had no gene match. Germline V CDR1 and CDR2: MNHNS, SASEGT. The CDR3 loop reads CAGRQGGSNSPLHF. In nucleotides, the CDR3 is TGTGCCGGAAGACAGGGGGGGTCTAATTCACCCCTCCACTTT.

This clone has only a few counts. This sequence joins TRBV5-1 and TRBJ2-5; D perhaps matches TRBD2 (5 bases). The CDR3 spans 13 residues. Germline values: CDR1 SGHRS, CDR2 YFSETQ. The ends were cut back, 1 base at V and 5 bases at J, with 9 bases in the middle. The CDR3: CASSLMRDETQYF. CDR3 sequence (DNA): TGCGCCAGCAGCTTGATGAGGGATGAGACCCAGTACTTC. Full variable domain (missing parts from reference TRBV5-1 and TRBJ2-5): KAGVTQTPRYLIKTRGQQVTLSCSPISGHRSVSWYQQTPGQGLQFLFEYFSETQRNKGNFPGRFSGRQFSNSRSEMNVSTLELGDSALYLCASSLMRDETQYFGPGTRLLVL.

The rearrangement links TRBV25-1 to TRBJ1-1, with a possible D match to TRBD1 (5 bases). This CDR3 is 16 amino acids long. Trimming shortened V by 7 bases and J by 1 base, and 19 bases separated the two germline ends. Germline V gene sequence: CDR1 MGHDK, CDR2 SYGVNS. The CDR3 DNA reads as TGTGCCAGCATCTTCGGGCAGGGATCACCGAACACTGAAGCTTTCTTT. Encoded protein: CASIFGQGSPNTEAFF. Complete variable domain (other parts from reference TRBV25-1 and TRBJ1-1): EADIYQTPRYLVIGTGKKITLECSQTMGHDKMYWYQQDPGMELHLIHYSYGVNSTEKGDLSSESTVSRIRTEHFPLTLESARPSHTSQYLCASIFGQGSPNTEAFFGQGTRLTVV.

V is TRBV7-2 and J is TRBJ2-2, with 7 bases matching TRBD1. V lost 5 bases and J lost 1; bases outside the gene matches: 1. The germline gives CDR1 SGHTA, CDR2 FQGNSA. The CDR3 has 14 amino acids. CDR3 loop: CASSRDRNTGELFF. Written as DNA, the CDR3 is TGTGCCAGCAGCCGGGACAGGAACACCGGGGAGCTGTTTTTT.

The CDR3: CASSLEGTSGGAKYEQYF. The CDR3 DNA is TGTGCCAGCAGCTTGGAGGGGACTAGCGGGGGGGCCAAGTACGAGCAGTACTTC. The chain employs TRBV5-4 and TRBJ2-7; 16 bases map to TRBD2. Germline V gives CDR1 SGHNT, CDR2 YYREEE (reference sequence). The CDR3 runs to 18 residues. Trimming cost V 0 bases and J 4 bases; bases outside gene matches: 7.

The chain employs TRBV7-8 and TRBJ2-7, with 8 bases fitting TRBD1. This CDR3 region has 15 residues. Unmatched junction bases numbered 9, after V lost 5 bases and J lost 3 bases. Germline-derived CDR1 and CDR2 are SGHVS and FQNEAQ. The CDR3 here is CASSIRQGILYEQYF. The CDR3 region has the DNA TGTGCCAGCAGCATAAGACAGGGGATTCTCTACGAGCAGTACTTC.

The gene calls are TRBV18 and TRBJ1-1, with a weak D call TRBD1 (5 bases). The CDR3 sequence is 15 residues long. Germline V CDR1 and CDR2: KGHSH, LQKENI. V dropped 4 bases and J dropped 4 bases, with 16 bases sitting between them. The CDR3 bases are TGTGCCAGCTCACGGACGGGAGGGGAAGGCACTGAAGCTTTCTTT. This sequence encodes CASSRTGGEGTEAFF.

The CDR3 DNA is TGTGCCAGCAGTTTGGGGACAGGGACTTTGGGCTACACCTTC. This sequence encodes CASSLGTGTLGYTF. The V and J genes are TRBV28 and TRBJ1-2, with 9 bases lining up with TRBD1. J was trimmed by 8 bases and V by 3 bases; bases with no gene match: 7. Germline CDR1 reads MDHEN; CDR2 reads SYDVKM. The CDR3 totals 14 residues.

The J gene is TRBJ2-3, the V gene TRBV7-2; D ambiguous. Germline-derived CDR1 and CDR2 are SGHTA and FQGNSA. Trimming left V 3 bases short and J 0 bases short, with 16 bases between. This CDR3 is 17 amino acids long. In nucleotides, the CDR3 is TGTGCCAGCAGCTTCTCCCCGGAGACTCCTAGCACAGATACGCAGTATTTT. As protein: CASSFSPETPSTDTQYF.

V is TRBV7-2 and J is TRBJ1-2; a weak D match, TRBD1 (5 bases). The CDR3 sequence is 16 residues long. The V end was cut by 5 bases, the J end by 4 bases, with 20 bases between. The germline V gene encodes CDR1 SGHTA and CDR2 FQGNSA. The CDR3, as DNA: TGTGCCAGCAGCCCAACTTTGGGGCAGACCTCCTATGGCTACACCTTC. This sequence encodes CASSPTLGQTSYGYTF.

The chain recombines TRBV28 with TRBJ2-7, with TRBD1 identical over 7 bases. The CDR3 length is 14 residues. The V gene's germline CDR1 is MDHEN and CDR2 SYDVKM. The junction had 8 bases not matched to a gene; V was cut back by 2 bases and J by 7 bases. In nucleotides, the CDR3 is TGTGCCAGCAGTTTACTAGACAGGGTAATAGAGCAGTACTTC. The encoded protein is CASSLLDRVIEQYF.

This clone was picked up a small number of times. CDR3 amino acids: CASSPRRGPGEQYF. CDR3 DNA sequence: TGTGCCAGCAGCCCGAGACGGGGTCCTGGCGAGCAGTACTTC. V gene TRBV9 combines with J gene TRBJ2-7; tentative D call: TRBD2 (5 bases). The germline V gene encodes CDR1 SGDLS and CDR2 YYNGEE. This CDR3 spans 14 amino acids. Deletions cut 4 bases from V and 6 bases from J, with 17 bases between.

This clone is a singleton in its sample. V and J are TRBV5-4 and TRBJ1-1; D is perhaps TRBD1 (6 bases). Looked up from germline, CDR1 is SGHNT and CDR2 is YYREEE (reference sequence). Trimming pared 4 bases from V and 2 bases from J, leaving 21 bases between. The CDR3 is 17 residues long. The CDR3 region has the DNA TGTGCCAGCAGCATGATGTGGGGGCCCACACTCAACACTGAAGCTTTCTTT. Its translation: CASSMMWGPTLNTEAFF.

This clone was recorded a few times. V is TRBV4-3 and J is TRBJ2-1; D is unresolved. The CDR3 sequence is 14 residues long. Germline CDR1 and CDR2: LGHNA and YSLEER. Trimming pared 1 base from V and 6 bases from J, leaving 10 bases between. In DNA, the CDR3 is TGCGCCAGCAGCCAAGTTGAACCCGGCAATGAGCAGTTCTTC. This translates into CASSQVEPGNEQFF.

CDR3 bases: TGTGCCAGCAGCTCCCCGAGGAACTGGGGCTACACCTTC. The encoded protein is CASSSPRNWGYTF. The chain has TRBV11-2 and TRBJ1-2; D unclear. Germline V CDR1 and CDR2: SGHAT, FQNNGV. The CDR3 runs 13 residues. V lost 4 bases and J lost 8, with 14 bases in between.

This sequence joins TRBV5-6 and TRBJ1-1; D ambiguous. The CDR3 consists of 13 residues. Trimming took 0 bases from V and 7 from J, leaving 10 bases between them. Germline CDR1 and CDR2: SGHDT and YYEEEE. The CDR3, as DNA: TGTGCCAGCAGCTTGGTTGGCAGCGATGAAGCTTTCTTT. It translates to CASSLVGSDEAFF. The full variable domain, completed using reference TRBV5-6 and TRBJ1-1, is DAGVTQSPTHLIKTRGQQVTLRCSPKSGHDTVSWYQQALGQGPQFIFQYYEEEERQRGNFPDRFSGHQFPNYSSELNVNALLLGDSALYLCASSLVGSDEAFFGQGTRLTVV.

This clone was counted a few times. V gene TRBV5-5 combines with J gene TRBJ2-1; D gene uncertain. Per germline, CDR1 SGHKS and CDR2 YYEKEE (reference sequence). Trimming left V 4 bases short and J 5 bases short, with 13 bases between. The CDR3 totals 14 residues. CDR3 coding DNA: TGTGCCAGCAGCCCCCAGGTCGGTGACAATGAGCAGTTCTTC. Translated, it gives CASSPQVGDNEQFF.

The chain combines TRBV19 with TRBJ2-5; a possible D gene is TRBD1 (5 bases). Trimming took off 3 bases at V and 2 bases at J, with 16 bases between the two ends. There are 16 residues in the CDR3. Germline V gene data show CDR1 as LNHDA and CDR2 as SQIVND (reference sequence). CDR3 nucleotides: TGTGCCAGTAGTATGTTCGGCAGGGTCGGTCAAGAGACCCAGTACTTC. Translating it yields CASSMFGRVGQETQYF.

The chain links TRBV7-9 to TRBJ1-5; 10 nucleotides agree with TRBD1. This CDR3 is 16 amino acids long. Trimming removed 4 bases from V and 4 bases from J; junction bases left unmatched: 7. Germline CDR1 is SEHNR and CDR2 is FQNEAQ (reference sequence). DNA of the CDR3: TGTGCCAGCAGCTCGTGGGACAGGGGAAGAAATCAGCCCCAGCATTTT. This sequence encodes CASSSWDRGRNQPQHF.

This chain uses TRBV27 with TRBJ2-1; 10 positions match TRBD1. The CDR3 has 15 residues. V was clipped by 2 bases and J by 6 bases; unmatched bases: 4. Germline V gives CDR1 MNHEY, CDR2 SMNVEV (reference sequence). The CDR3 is CASSLIGTGVNEQFF. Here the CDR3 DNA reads TGTGCCAGCAGTTTAATAGGGACAGGGGTCAATGAGCAGTTCTTC.

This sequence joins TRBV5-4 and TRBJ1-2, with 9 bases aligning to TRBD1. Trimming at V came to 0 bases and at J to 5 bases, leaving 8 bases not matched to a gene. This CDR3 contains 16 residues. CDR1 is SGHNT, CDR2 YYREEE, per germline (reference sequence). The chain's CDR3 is CASSLERDRASYGYTF. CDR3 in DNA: TGTGCCAGCAGCTTGGAAAGGGACAGGGCTTCTTATGGCTACACCTTC.

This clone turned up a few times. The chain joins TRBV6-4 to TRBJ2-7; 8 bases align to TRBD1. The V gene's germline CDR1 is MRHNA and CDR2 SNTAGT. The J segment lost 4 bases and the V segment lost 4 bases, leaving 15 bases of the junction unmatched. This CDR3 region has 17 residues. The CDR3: CASSGHTQTGAGYEQYF. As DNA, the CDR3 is TGTGCCAGCAGTGGACACACCCAGACAGGGGCGGGGTACGAGCAGTACTTC.

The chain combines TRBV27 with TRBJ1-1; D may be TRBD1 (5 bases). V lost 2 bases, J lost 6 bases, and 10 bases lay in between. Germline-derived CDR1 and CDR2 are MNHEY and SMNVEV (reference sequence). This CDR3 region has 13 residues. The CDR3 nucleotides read TGTGCCAGCAGTTTACGGGGGATCGCTGAAGCTTTCTTT. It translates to CASSLRGIAEAFF.

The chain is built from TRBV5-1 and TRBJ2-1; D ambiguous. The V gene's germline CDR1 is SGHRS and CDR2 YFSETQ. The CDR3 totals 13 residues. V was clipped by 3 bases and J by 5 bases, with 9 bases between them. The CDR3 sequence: CASSSGSDNEQFF. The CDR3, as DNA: TGCGCCAGCAGCTCGGGTTCGGACAATGAGCAGTTCTTC.

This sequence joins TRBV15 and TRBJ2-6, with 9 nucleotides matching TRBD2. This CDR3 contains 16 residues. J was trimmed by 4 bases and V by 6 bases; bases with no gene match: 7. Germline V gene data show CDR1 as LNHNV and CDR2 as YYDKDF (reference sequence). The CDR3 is CATSSGGWSGANVLTF. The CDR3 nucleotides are TGTGCCACCAGTAGCGGGGGATGGTCGGGGGCCAACGTCCTGACTTTC.

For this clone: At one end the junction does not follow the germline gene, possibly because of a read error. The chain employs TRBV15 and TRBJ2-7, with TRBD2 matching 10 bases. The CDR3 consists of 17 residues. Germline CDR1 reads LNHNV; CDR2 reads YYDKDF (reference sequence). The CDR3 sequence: CATSRESLAGTARGRHF. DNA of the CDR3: TGTGCCACCAGCAGAGAGTCACTAGCGGGGACAGCCCGAGGGCGGCACTTC. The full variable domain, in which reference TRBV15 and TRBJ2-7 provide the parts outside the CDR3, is DAMVIQNPRYQVTQFGKPVTLSCSQTLNHNVMYWYQQKSSQAPKLLFHYYDKDFNNEADTPDNFQSRRPNTSFCFLDIRSPGLGDTAMYLCATSRESLAGTARGRHFGPGTRLTVT.

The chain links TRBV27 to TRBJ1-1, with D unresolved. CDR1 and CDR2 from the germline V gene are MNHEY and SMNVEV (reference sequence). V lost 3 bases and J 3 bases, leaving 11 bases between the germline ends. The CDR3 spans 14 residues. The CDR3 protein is CASSFRGGDTEAFF. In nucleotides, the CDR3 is TGTGCCAGCAGTTTTCGGGGTGGGGACACTGAAGCTTTCTTT.